These 32 T cell receptor beta chains were all obtained from the same sample, sequenced in a study of T cells in Graves' hyperthyroidism and ophthalmopathy. It was RNA transcripts that yielded the amplified TCR beta CDR3 regions. During a first-round RT-PCR of the TCR CDR3, the HTBI primer set was used. TCRdb reprocessed the multiplex PCR reads via MiXCR and lists one record per CDR3 protein. Counted here are hundreds of thousands of distinct CDR3 sequences, 24% occurring once; the ten biggest clones make up about 10%. Specimen: blood. These TCRs come from a woman aged 30 to 39 with Graves' ophthalmopathy.

The CDR3 bases are TGTGCCAGCCCCAGGGGTGGGGGGACTGAAGCTTTCTTT. It specifies CASPRGGGTEAFF. V usage is TRBV12-3 or TRBV12-4 and J usage is TRBJ1-1, with D possibly TRBD1 on 6 matching bases. This CDR3 comprises 13 residues. Trimming pared 8 bases from V and 5 bases from J, leaving 15 bases between.

This clonotype was observed many times. The genes are TRBV28 and TRBJ1-1, with D possibly matching TRBD1 (6 bases). With 5 bases removed from V and 11 bases from J, the gap between germline ends came to 15 bases. The CDR3 sequence is 12 residues long. Germline V CDR1 and CDR2: MDHEN, SYDVKM. This CDR3 reads CASSRQASGAFF. The CDR3 DNA follows: TGTGCCAGCAGTCGACAGGCTTCCGGGGCTTTCTTT.

This clonotype was counted ten times or more. This may be a read error: a much more frequent sequence differs by one nucleotide. The CDR3 nucleotides are TGCAGCGTAACAGGGGGCAATCAGCCCCGGCATTTT. It is translated as CSVTGGNQPRHF. The V gene is TRBV20-1, the J gene TRBJ1-5; the match to TRBD1 covers 9 bases. The germline CDR1 and CDR2 sequences are DFQATT and SNEGSKA (reference sequence). The CDR3 runs to 12 residues.

This clonotype appeared many times. The CDR3 loop is CASSRRLAGSSGGANVLTF. CDR3 bases: TGTGCCAGCAGTCGCCGACTAGCGGGGTCCTCGGGAGGGGCCAACGTCCTGACTTTC. The chain couples TRBV2 to TRBJ2-6; TRBD2 aligns across 11 bases. After removal of 5 bases from V and 4 bases from J, the junction contained 13 bases not matched to a gene. There are 19 residues in the CDR3. Germline assignment: CDR1 SNHLY and CDR2 FYNNEI.

This chain links TRBV6-1 with TRBJ2-2; 8 bases align to TRBD2. This CDR3 region has 14 residues. Germline values: CDR1 MNHNS, CDR2 SASEGT. V lost 4 bases, J lost 3 bases, and 1 base stayed unmatched. The CDR3 region has the DNA TGTGCCAGCAGTGTAGCGGGATACACCGGGGAGCTGTTTTTT. Amino acid sequence: CASSVAGYTGELFF.

This sequence joins TRBV5-1 and TRBJ1-1; D ambiguous. Trimming stripped 8 bases from V and 3 bases from J, with 5 bases between. Germline CDR1 and CDR2: SGHRS and YFSETQ. The CDR3 is 10 residues long. CDR3 in amino acids: CASTDTEAFF. CDR3 DNA: TGCGCCAGTACGGACACTGAAGCTTTCTTT. The full variable domain, its missing parts supplied by reference TRBV5-1 and TRBJ1-1, is KAGVTQTPRYLIKTRGQQVTLSCSPISGHRSVSWYQQTPGQGLQFLFEYFSETQRNKGNFPGRFSGRQFSNSRSEMNVSTLELGDSALYLCASTDTEAFFGQGTRLTVV.

Ten or more counts support this clonotype. The chain employs TRBV6-5 and TRBJ1-2, with D uncertain. Germline assignment: CDR1 MNHEY and CDR2 SVGAGI. The germline V and J ends were trimmed by 0 bases and 0 bases, with 5 bases remaining between them. The CDR3 runs to 14 residues. Here the CDR3 DNA reads TGTGCCAGCAGTTACTCGGCATCTAACTATGGCTACACCTTC. Protein sequence: CASSYSASNYGYTF.

This clonotype was counted ten times or more. The V and J genes are TRBV2 and TRBJ2-7; 10 bases line up with TRBD2. CDR3 size: 14 residues. Per the germline V gene, CDR1 is SNHLY and CDR2 is FYNNEI. J was trimmed by 6 bases and V by 5 bases; bases with no gene match: 7. CDR3 in amino acids: CASSFLGTSVEQYF. As DNA, the CDR3 is TGTGCCAGCAGTTTCTTAGGGACTAGCGTCGAGCAGTACTTC.

This clonotype was counted a single time. The chain employs TRBV5-6 and TRBJ2-7; 8 nucleotides match TRBD2. Germline CDR1 is SGHDT and CDR2 is YYEEEE. The CDR3 is 14 amino acids. The V and J ends lost 0 bases and 7 bases, in that order; junction bases with no gene match: 6. The CDR3 DNA reads as TGTGCCAGCAGCTTGGCCTCGGGAGGGCGGGAGCAGTACTTC. It codes for CASSLASGGREQYF.

The chain couples TRBV20-1 to TRBJ1-5, with D possibly matching TRBD1 (6 bases). This CDR3 has 15 amino acids. The germline gives CDR1 DFQATT, CDR2 SNEGSKA (reference sequence). Trimming took 4 bases from V and 0 from J, leaving 13 bases between them. CDR3 residues: CSATNREYSNQPQHF. The CDR3, as DNA: TGCAGTGCTACTAACAGGGAGTATAGCAATCAGCCCCAGCATTTT.

This clonotype was counted between two and nine times. V gene TRBV30 combines with J gene TRBJ1-5; weak D call: TRBD1 (5 bases). Trimming stripped 0 bases from V and 6 bases from J, with 9 bases between. Germline-derived CDR1 and CDR2 are GTSNPN and SVGIG (reference sequence). There are 13 residues in the CDR3. CDR3 region: CAWSVTVGQPQHF. The CDR3 nucleotides read TGTGCCTGGAGTGTGACAGTAGGTCAGCCCCAGCATTTT.

This chain connects TRBV27 to TRBJ2-2, with D possibly TRBD1 on 5 matching bases. This CDR3 is 16 amino acids long. The V end lost 5 bases, the J end lost 5 bases, and 18 bases lay between the germline ends. Germline CDR1 reads MNHEY; CDR2 reads SMNVEV (reference sequence). The CDR3 nucleotides read TGTGCCAGCAGTGACCCCACCAGGGTCCGGACCGGGGAGCTGTTTTTT. This translates into CASSDPTRVRTGELFF.

This clonotype was counted at least ten times. This chain connects TRBV2 to TRBJ2-2, with 9 bases that match TRBD1. Trimming at V came to 6 bases and at J to 6 bases, leaving 2 bases not matched to a gene. The CDR3 has 13 amino acids. Germline lookup yields CDR1 SNHLY and CDR2 FYNNEI. CDR3 DNA: TGTGCCAGCAGAGGGACAGGGTCCGGGGAGCTGTTTTTT. Protein: CASRGTGSGELFF.

In the case of this clonotype: Compared with germline, one end of the junction differs, possibly owing to a read error. The V call is TRBV2, the J call TRBJ2-4, with D possibly being TRBD1 or TRBD2 (5 bases each). The length of the CDR3 is 15 residues. CDR1 and CDR2 (germline): SNHLY, FYNNEI. CDR3 sequence reads: CASSEGGLAKNIKYF. CDR3 sequence (DNA): TGTGCCAGCAGTGAAGGGGGCCTAGCCAAAAACATTAAGTACTTC. The whole variable domain, filled in from reference TRBV2 and TRBJ2-4, reads EPEVTQTPSHQVTQMGQEVILRCVPISNHLYFYWYRQILGQKVEFLVSFYNNEISEKSEIFDDQFSVERPDGSNFTLKIRSTKLEDSAMYFCASSEGGLAKNIKYFGAGTRLSVL.

This clonotype was observed at least ten times. V is TRBV6-1 and J is TRBJ2-7; tentative D call: TRBD2 (7 bases). The germline V and J ends were trimmed by 6 bases and 3 bases, with 12 bases remaining between them. The CDR3 totals 13 residues. The germline gives CDR1 MNHNS, CDR2 SASEGT. The CDR3 nucleotides read TGTGCCAGCAGGGGGGGGACAAGCTACGAGCAGTACTTC. It encodes CASRGGTSYEQYF.

Concerning this clonotype: A read error is likely, as this CDR3 ends without the conserved phenylalanine or tryptophan. The DNA is omitted, as the CDR3 cannot be located on it reliably, and the CDR3 follows TCRdb's listing. V and J are TRBV6-1 and TRBJ1-1; the listed D gene, TRBD1, was not tested against the DNA. Germline V gene data show CDR1 as MNHNS and CDR2 as SASEGT. The CDR3 is 14 amino acids long, termini counted. CDR3 in amino acids: CASSDLTGGVEACY.

Ten or more counts support this clonotype. The CDR3 protein is CASSLTGHNYEQYF. The DNA of the CDR3 is TGTGCCAGCAGCTTAACGGGGCACAACTACGAGCAGTACTTC. The chain couples TRBV7-6 to TRBJ2-7; D is possibly TRBD1 or TRBD2 (5 bases each). Looked up from germline, CDR1 is SGHVS and CDR2 is FNYEAQ. The CDR3 consists of 14 residues. V lost 2 bases and J 3 bases, leaving 11 bases between the germline ends.

To note about this clonotype: It may be a read error: a sequence one base away is much more abundant. This rearrangement joins TRBV12-3 or TRBV12-4 to TRBJ2-7; no firm D call. The CDR3 is 13 residues long. For the CDR3, the DNA is TGTGCCCGCAGTTTAATGTTGTACTACGAGCAGTACTTC. This encodes CARSLMLYYEQYF.

The J gene is TRBJ1-1, the V gene TRBV12-3 or TRBV12-4; 8 bases line up with TRBD1. CDR3 size: 13 residues. V was pared by 4 bases and J by 9 bases, with 7 bases of the junction left unmatched. CDR3 protein: CASSSSTGVKAFF. CDR3 in DNA: TGTGCCAGCAGTTCGTCGACAGGGGTTAAAGCTTTCTTT.

By sample fraction, this clonotype is large. The genes are TRBV6-1 and TRBJ2-7; tentatively, D is TRBD1 (6 bases). This CDR3 has 14 amino acids. From germline, CDR1 is MNHNS and CDR2 SASEGT. V gave up 3 bases and J gave up 2 bases, with 11 bases separating them. In DNA form, the CDR3 reads TGTGCCAGCAGTGATACCGCAGGGGCCTACGAGCAGTACTTC. This codes for CASSDTAGAYEQYF.

This clonotype showed up many times. At one end, the junction sequence differs from germline, possibly due to a read error. The chain is built from TRBV27 and TRBJ1-1; perhaps TRBD1 as D (6 bases). Germline CDR1 is MNHEY and CDR2 is SMNVEV (reference sequence). CDR3 size: 14 residues. CDR3 coding DNA: TGTGCCAGCAGTTCCCCCGACAGGACCACTGAAGCTCTCTTT. Amino acid sequence: CASSSPDRTTEALF.

This clonotype was observed at least ten times. The chain combines TRBV19 with TRBJ1-2, with D possibly being TRBD1 (5 bases). Per the germline V gene, CDR1 is LNHDA and CDR2 is SQIVND (reference sequence). V was cut by 6 bases and J by 7 bases, with 15 bases left in between. This CDR3 comprises 13 residues. The CDR3 loop is CASRLGVGSGYTF. DNA for the CDR3: TGTGCCAGTAGGCTGGGGGTAGGTAGTGGCTACACCTTC.

A remark on this clonotype: This clone may be a read error of a much larger clone one base away. It is likely a read error, because the conserved phenylalanine at the end of the CDR3 is missing. The rearrangement joins TRBV19 to TRBJ2-6, with D possibly TRBD2 on 5 matching bases. In germline, CDR1 is LNHDA, CDR2 SQIVND (reference sequence). Trimming stripped 8 bases from V and 4 bases from J, with 9 bases between. The CDR3 sequence is 13 residues long. CDR3 protein: CASEGIGANVLTV. The CDR3 coding sequence is TGTGCCAGTGAGGGTATCGGGGCCAACGTCCTGACTGTC.

This clonotype has at least ten counts. V and J are TRBV27 and TRBJ1-2; D unclear. Germline CDR1 reads MNHEY; CDR2 reads SMNVEV (reference sequence). This CDR3 has 16 amino acids. Trimming cost V 2 bases and J 1 base, with 14 bases left between them. The CDR3 here is CASSLIYGVDNYGYTF. The DNA for the CDR3 is TGTGCCAGCAGTTTAATTTACGGCGTGGATAACTATGGCTACACCTTC.

This clonotype occurred many times. The V gene is TRBV3-1, the J gene TRBJ1-2; D gene unclear. V lost 5 bases and J 3 bases, leaving 10 bases between the germline ends. The length of the CDR3 is 13 residues. Germline V gene sequence: CDR1 LGHDT, CDR2 YNNKEL (reference sequence). In DNA form, the CDR3 reads TGTGCCAGCAGCACCGACGGGTACTATGGCTACACCTTC. This codes for CASSTDGYYGYTF.

V is TRBV7-6 and J is TRBJ2-2; perhaps TRBD2 as D (5 bases). Trimming stripped 5 bases from V and 6 bases from J, with 13 bases between. CDR1 is SGHVS and CDR2 is FNYEAQ in the germline V gene. The CDR3 is made up of 14 amino acids. The CDR3 loop is CASSPPHGAGELFF. The CDR3 DNA reads TGTGCCAGCAGCCCCCCCCACGGGGCCGGGGAGCTGTTTTTT.

In this sample, this clonotype turned up many times. The J gene is TRBJ2-7, the V gene TRBV14; 8 bases line up with TRBD2. The trim removed 4 bases at V and 6 bases at J, leaving 5 bases unmatched. Germline V gene sequence: CDR1 SGHDN, CDR2 FVKESK. The CDR3 sequence is 13 residues long. This CDR3 reads CASSPGRAGEQYF. The CDR3 DNA reads TGTGCCAGCAGCCCCGGGAGGGCCGGCGAGCAGTACTTC.

The rearrangement uses TRBV12-3 or TRBV12-4 and TRBJ1-5; no firm D call. The CDR3 runs to 13 residues. V was cut by 8 bases and J by 0 bases, with 8 bases left in between. DNA for the CDR3: TGTGCCAGCGCAGAGTATAGCAATCAGCCCCAGCATTTT. Protein sequence: CASAEYSNQPQHF.

This clonotype was counted at least ten times. The chain carries TRBV2 and TRBJ2-7; the match to TRBD2 covers 8 bases. In germline, CDR1 is SNHLY, CDR2 FYNNEI. The length of the CDR3 is 14 residues. After removal of 8 bases from V and 6 bases from J, the junction contained 12 bases not matched to a gene. CDR3 region: CASGVRGGPPEQYF. The CDR3 bases are TGTGCCAGCGGTGTTCGCGGGGGGCCGCCCGAGCAGTACTTC.

This clonotype has at least ten counts. The chain carries TRBV19 and TRBJ1-1, with unresolved D. V lost 7 bases to trimming and J lost 6 bases, with 18 bases between them. This CDR3 spans 14 amino acids. Germline V lookup: CDR1 LNHDA, CDR2 SQIVND (reference sequence). CDR3 coding DNA: TGTGCCAGTAAGCGGGGAAGACTTTTAGCTGAAGCTTTCTTT. Protein sequence: CASKRGRLLAEAFF.

This clonotype was recorded many times. The chain joins TRBV4-1 to TRBJ1-1; D is perhaps TRBD1 (5 bases). The CDR3 contains 16 residues. The germline V gene encodes CDR1 MGHRA and CDR2 YSYEKL. Trimming stripped 0 bases from V and 6 bases from J, with 17 bases between. The CDR3 bases are TGCGCCAGCAGCCAAGATCCCTCGGGGCTAGGTGCTGAAGCTTTCTTT. This gives the protein CASSQDPSGLGAEAFF.

The rearrangement joins TRBV6-8 to TRBJ2-7; D gene ambiguous. CDR1 is MNHGY, CDR2 SAAAGT, per germline. V lost 5 bases, J lost 0 bases, and 14 bases lay in between. This CDR3 has 15 amino acids. CDR3 protein: CASSLQSVLSYEQYF. The CDR3 coding sequence is TGTGCCAGCAGTCTCCAGTCCGTCCTCTCCTACGAGCAGTACTTC.